This TCR beta chain stems from a study of cytomegalovirus exposure and HLA in healthy donors. CDR1 and CDR2 from the germline V gene are SQVTM and ANQGSEA. This CDR3 is built from 14 residues. J was trimmed by 7 bases and V by 7 bases; bases with no gene match: 11. This clone was observed a single time. Antigen: not known. Study results and limitations: Presence/absence analyses took donor sequencing depth as roughly uniform. A link between a missense DCLRE1C variant and TCR beta V- and J-gene trimming emerged from a later analysis.

Amplification used 60 Vbeta primers and 13 Jbeta primers. Source study methods: As a later analysis found, there were 78 million or so unique TCR beta chains, of which around 9.9 million were shared. Only in-frame clones appear in the TCRdb table, and some are missing; sequencing was by immunoSEQ multiplex PCR. Clonal size and the V and J genes are those of that table, whereas D and trimming came from the DNA. The table records under 200,000 clones, around 83% of them present only once. Sequenced input: PBMCs. This sequence originates from a male donor in good health and CMV-seropositive. V and J are TRBV29-1 and TRBJ2-1, with 9 bases fitting TRBD2. The DNA for the CDR3 is TGCAGCGCCCGGGCGGGGGGGCCTTTTAATGAGCAGTTCTTC. Translating it yields CSARAGGPFNEQFF.